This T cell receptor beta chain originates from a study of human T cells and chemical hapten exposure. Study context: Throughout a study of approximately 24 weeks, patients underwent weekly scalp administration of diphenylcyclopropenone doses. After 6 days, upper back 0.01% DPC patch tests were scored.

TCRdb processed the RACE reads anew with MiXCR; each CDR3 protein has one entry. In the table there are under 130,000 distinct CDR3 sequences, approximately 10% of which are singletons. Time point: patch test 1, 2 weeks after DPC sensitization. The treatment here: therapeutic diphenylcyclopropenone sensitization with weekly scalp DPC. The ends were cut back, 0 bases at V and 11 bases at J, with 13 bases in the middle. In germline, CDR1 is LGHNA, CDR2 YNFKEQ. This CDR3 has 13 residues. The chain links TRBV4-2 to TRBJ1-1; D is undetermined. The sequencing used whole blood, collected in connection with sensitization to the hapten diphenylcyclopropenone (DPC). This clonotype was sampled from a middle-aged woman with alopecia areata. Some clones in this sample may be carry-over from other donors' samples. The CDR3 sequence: CASSQEVTSGAFF. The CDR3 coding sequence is TGTGCCAGCAGCCAAGAAGTGACATCTGGGGCTTTCTTT.